One and the same sample provided the 5 T cell receptor beta chains below, sequenced in a study of blood T cell repertoires in COVID-19. Sequenced by immunoSEQ multiplex PCR; TCRdb stores in-frame clones only, minus some. The table includes roughly 150,000 clones, about 81% detected once. Sequencing input: peripheral blood. The receptors were gathered from a woman older than 75 with acute or convalescent COVID-19.

Comments on this clone: The sample holds other DNA sequences that translate to the same CDR3. The chain employs TRBV27 and TRBJ2-7; TRBD2 agrees at 11 bases. CDR3 size: 14 residues. The germline gives CDR1 MNHEY, CDR2 SMNVEV (reference sequence). The trim removed 8 bases at V and 4 bases at J, leaving 7 bases unmatched. CDR3 nucleotides: TGTGCCAGCTCAATAGCGGGAGGGTCGTACGAGCAGTACTTC. It specifies CASSIAGGSYEQYF.

Points on this clone: One end of the junction is discordant with germline, which a read error may explain. V and J are TRBV7-7 and TRBJ2-1, with 15 bases identical to TRBD2. CDR3 size: 16 residues. Germline lookup yields CDR1 SSHAT and CDR2 FNYEAQ (reference sequence). Here the CDR3 DNA reads TGTGCTAGCAGCTTAGGACTAGCGGGGGGGCTCGATGAGCAGTTCTTC. This gives the protein CASSLGLAGGLDEQFF.

The chain uses TRBV7-9 and TRBJ2-7, with TRBD1 matching 7 bases. CDR3 length: 15 residues. V gave up 5 bases and J gave up 5 bases; unmatched junction bases: 12. Germline V gene lookup returns CDR1 SEHNR and CDR2 FQNEAQ (reference sequence). CDR3 DNA: TGTGCCAGCAGCCAGGGACAGACAGTTTCGGACGAGCAGTACTTC. It yields the protein CASSQGQTVSDEQYF.

This clone is a singleton in its sample. The chain employs TRBV11-3 and TRBJ2-7; 8 bases fit TRBD2. This CDR3 region has 16 residues. Germline assignment: CDR1 SGHNT and CDR2 YENEEA. With 4 bases clipped from V and 0 bases from J, the junction kept 8 bases outside the gene matches. CDR3 nucleotides: TGTGCCAGCAGCTGCCCCCCTAGCGGGCCCTCCTACGAGCAGTACTTC. Its protein product is CASSCPPSGPSYEQYF.

The CDR3: CASSLLGAKPRDEQFF. CDR3 sequence (DNA): TGTGCCAGCAGCTTATTAGGGGCCAAACCCCGGGATGAGCAGTTCTTC. The rearrangement links TRBV7-3 to TRBJ2-1; tentatively, D is TRBD1 (5 bases). V was clipped by 2 bases and J by 8 bases, with 19 bases between them. The germline gives CDR1 SGHTA, CDR2 FQGTGA. The CDR3 consists of 16 residues.